The T cell receptor (beta chain) described here comes from a study of cytomegalovirus exposure and HLA in healthy donors. Study conclusions and caveats: Trimming of TCR beta V- and J-genes showed a link, identified in a later analysis, to a missense DCLRE1C variant. In a later analysis, HLA-associated beta chains showed higher expansion and lower generation probabilities than comparable chains.

With 2 bases removed from V and 5 bases from J, the gap between germline ends came to 12 bases. The CDR3 sequence is 15 residues long. Germline V gene sequence: CDR1 MNHEY, CDR2 SMNVEV (reference sequence). A word on this clone: The antigen is not known.

PCR involved 60 Vbeta and 13 Jbeta primers. Some clones are missing from TCRdb's copy, which holds only in-frame ones; the method was immunoSEQ multiplex PCR. The data contain some 76,000 clones, more than 55% of them singletons. The chain has TRBV27 and TRBJ2-2; D possibly corresponds to TRBD2 (6 bases). The sample comprised PBMCs. This clonotype was sampled from a man between 60 and 75 years old in good health and CMV-seropositive. The CDR3 is CASSLLALKTGELFF. The CDR3 coding sequence is TGTGCCAGCAGTTTACTAGCGCTGAAGACCGGGGAGCTGTTTTTT.